These T cell receptor beta chains were read from a single sample in a study of cytomegalovirus exposure and HLA in healthy donors. Using immunoSEQ multiplex PCR, the repertoire was profiled, and TCRdb retains in-frame clones only, with some absent. The sample lists about 120,000 clones; approximately 82% were seen once. The sample taken for sequencing was PBMCs. The receptor set was obtained from a female donor in good health and CMV-seronegative. The CDR3 runs from the conserved cysteine through the conserved F or W. A D gene is named only where the DNA matches it firmly. Rows give clone size only sometimes, using once, few, many, or a class for an expanded clone.

D,V,size,J,DNA,CDR3
TRBD2,TRBV15,few,TRBJ2-2,TGTGCCACCAGCAGTGGAACTAGCGTCACCGGGGAGCTGTTTTTT,CATSSGTSVTGELFF
.,TRBV29-1,.,TRBJ1-2,TGCAGCGTTGAATCCGGGAACTATGGCTACACCTTC,CSVESGNYGYTF
TRBD1,TRBV9,.,TRBJ1-5,TGTGCCAGCAGCGCAACAGGGGGCCTCAATCAGCCCCAGCATTTT,CASSATGGLNQPQHF
TRBD2,TRBV5-1,.,TRBJ2-1,TGCGCCAGCAGCTTCGTAGCGGGGGGCTGGAATGAGCAGTTCTTC,CASSFVAGGWNEQFF
.,TRBV5-1,few,TRBJ2-2,TGCGCCAGCAGCTTGGCCGGGTCAGGGGATCCCGGGGAGCTGTTTTTT,CASSLAGSGDPGELFF
TRBD2,TRBV28,.,TRBJ2-1,TGTGCCAGCAATATCGGGACTAGCGGGATATATGAGCAGTTCTTC,CASNIGTSGIYEQFF
TRBD2,TRBV9,.,TRBJ2-3,TGTGCCAGCACCGTTCGGGGGGATTACACAGATACGCAGTATTTT,CASTVRGDYTDTQYF
TRBD2,TRBV10-3,.,TRBJ2-5,TGTGCCATCAGTGGGGGACTAGCGGAAGGAGAGACCCAGTACTTC,CAISGGLAEGETQYF
TRBD1,TRBV28,.,TRBJ2-7,TGTGCCAGTGTGGACAGGGGGGAATACGAGCAGTACTTC,CASVDRGEYEQYF
TRBD1,TRBV5-4,.,TRBJ1-3,TGTGCCAGCAGCCCGGGACAGGGGGCAGCCGGAAACACCATATATTTT,CASSPGQGAAGNTIYF
TRBD2,TRBV9,.,TRBJ2-3,TGTGCCAGCGGAAGCGGGAGTGTCACAGATACGCAGTATTTT,CASGSGSVTDTQYF
TRBD2,TRBV19,.,TRBJ2-7,TGTGCCAGTAGGAAGACTAGCGGGAGTATATACGAACAGTACTTC,CASRKTSGSIYEQYF
.,TRBV28,.,TRBJ1-5,TGTGCCACCACCGGAGGGGATCAGCCCCAGCATTTT,CATTGGDQPQHF
TRBD1,TRBV19,.,TRBJ1-5,TGTGCCAGTAGTATTGGACAGGGTGGCCAGCCCCAGCATTTT,CASSIGQGGQPQHF
.,TRBV5-1,.,TRBJ1-1,TGCGCCAGCACCGGAGGAGGGGCTCGCACTGAAGCTTTCTTT,CASTGGGARTEAFF
TRBD2,TRBV19,.,TRBJ2-1,TGTGCCAGTAGTATGACAACTAGCGGGGGAGGGGATGAGCAGTTCTTC,CASSMTTSGGGDEQFF
TRBD1,TRBV4-3,many,TRBJ1-2,TGCGCCAGCAGCCAAGATGGAGCGGACAGGGGCCCGTATAGCTATGGCTACACCTTC,CASSQDGADRGPYSYGYTF
.,TRBV7-9,.,TRBJ2-5,TGTGCCAGCAGCTTAGAGAGAGTAGAGACCCAGTACTTC,CASSLERVETQYF
TRBD2,TRBV5-4,once,TRBJ2-5,TGTGCCAGCAGCACGGGGGCTAGCGGGAGCAAGACCCAGTACTTC,CASSTGASGSKTQYF
.,TRBV4-3,.,TRBJ2-7,TGCGCCAGCAGCCAAGAACCGGGAAACGAGCAGTACTTC,CASSQEPGNEQYF